These 12 T cell receptor beta chains were sequenced from one sample in a study of T cells in Graves' hyperthyroidism and ophthalmopathy (dated by TCRdb to the late 2010s). Library generation was performed with multiplex PCR. These reads were obtained on an Illumina HiSeq 2000. TCR beta CDR3 regions were amplified from RNA transcripts. A first-round RT-PCR of the TCR CDR3 used the HTBI primer set with the Qiagen OneStep RT-PCR kit. The public reads were reprocessed in TCRdb via fastp at Q25 and MiXCR, keeping in-frame beta chains. Rows are unified per CDR3 protein, each entry keeping the most common DNA and genes. The sample table lists hundreds of thousands of distinct CDR3 sequences, just under 20% of them with a count of one. The leading ten clones occupy about 50% of the sample. The material sequenced was blood. These receptors were obtained from a man in his forties or fifties with Graves' ophthalmopathy.

This clonotype was observed many times. CDR3 bases: TGTGCCAGCAGCCAAGCTGGGGGCTCGGATGGCTACACCTTC. Its protein product is CASSQAGGSDGYTF. The V call is TRBV3-1, the J call TRBJ1-2, with D possibly TRBD1 on 6 matching bases. Germline assignment: CDR1 LGHDT and CDR2 YNNKEL (reference sequence). The CDR3 totals 14 residues. With 1 base removed from V and 6 bases from J, the gap between germline ends came to 12 bases. Supplemented by reference TRBV3-1 and TRBJ1-2, the full variable domain reads DTAVSQTPKYLVTQMGNDKSIKCEQNLGHDTMYWYKQDSKKFLKIMFSYNNKELIINETVPNRFSPKSPDKAHLNLHINSLELGDSAVYFCASSQAGGSDGYTFGSGTRLTVV.

This clonotype occurred many times. V usage is TRBV3-1 and J usage is TRBJ2-3, with 8 bases that match TRBD2. Per germline, CDR1 LGHDT and CDR2 YNNKEL (reference sequence). Trimming removed 4 bases from V and 3 bases from J; junction bases left unmatched: 6. The length of the CDR3 is 15 residues. This chain's CDR3 is CASSRPGLGTDTQYF. As DNA, the CDR3 is TGTGCCAGCAGCCGACCGGGACTAGGGACAGATACGCAGTATTTT.

V and J are TRBV20-1 and TRBJ2-5; D perhaps matches TRBD1 (5 bases). Trimming stripped 4 bases from V and 1 base from J, with 16 bases between. The germline CDR1 and CDR2 sequences are DFQATT and SNEGSKA (reference sequence). This CDR3 region has 15 residues. Here the CDR3 DNA reads TGCAGTGCTACTCCCGGACATACCTCCCAAGAGACCCAGTACTTC. It codes for CSATPGHTSQETQYF.

The chain carries TRBV29-1 and TRBJ2-7; no reliable D call. Germline V gene lookup returns CDR1 SQVTM and CDR2 ANQGSEA. With 3 bases removed from V and 5 bases from J, the gap between germline ends came to 14 bases. This CDR3 spans 13 amino acids. The CDR3 DNA is TGCAGCGTTGACCTCGCAGGTTCGAACGAGCAGTACTTC. This sequence encodes CSVDLAGSNEQYF.

V usage is TRBV19 and J usage is TRBJ2-2; 8 bases are a match to TRBD1. Germline V CDR1 and CDR2: LNHDA, SQIVND (reference sequence). The CDR3 loop spans 15 amino acids. V lost 4 bases to trimming and J lost 5 bases; unmatched junction nucleotides: 6. CDR3 in DNA: TGTGCCAGTAGTAATCAGGGGGCGAGGACCGGGGAGCTGTTTTTT. Its translation is CASSNQGARTGELFF.

This clonotype was counted a few times. This chain joins TRBV6-6 and TRBJ2-3; D unclear. The germline gives CDR1 MNHNY, CDR2 SVGAGI (reference sequence). V was trimmed by 2 bases and J by 2 bases, leaving 14 bases between them. The CDR3 sequence is 16 residues long. CDR3 DNA: TGTGCCAGCAGTTACGAGGCCTTGACTGTCACAGATACGCAGTATTTT. This translates into CASSYEALTVTDTQYF.

The chain carries TRBV20-1 and TRBJ2-1; TRBD2 might be the D (6 bases). Germline values: CDR1 DFQATT, CDR2 SNEGSKA (reference sequence). The CDR3 runs 11 residues. Trimming stripped 3 bases from V and 8 bases from J, with 8 bases between. Written as DNA, the CDR3 is TGCAGTGCTAGGTGGGAGGATGAGCAGTTCTTC. Protein product: CSARWEDEQFF.

This sequence joins TRBV5-4 and TRBJ2-1; 7 positions agree with TRBD1. Unmatched junction bases numbered 7, after V lost 4 bases and J lost 6 bases. This CDR3 region has 14 residues. Germline V gene sequence: CDR1 SGHNT, CDR2 YYREEE (reference sequence). The CDR3 DNA reads TGTGCCAGCAGCACCAGGACAGGAATCAATGAGCAGTTCTTC. Amino acid sequence: CASSTRTGINEQFF.

This rearrangement joins TRBV29-1 to TRBJ2-7, with 9 nucleotides matching TRBD2. The CDR3 has 12 amino acids. After removal of 4 bases from V and 7 bases from J, the junction contained 5 bases not matched to a gene. The germline CDR1 and CDR2 sequences are SQVTM and ANQGSEA. CDR3 nucleotides: TGCAGCGTTGTAGCGGGAGAGAGGGAGCAGTACTTC. Protein sequence: CSVVAGEREQYF.

The V and J genes are TRBV6-2 or TRBV6-3 and TRBJ1-5; no reliable D call. Germline lookup yields CDR1 MNHEY and CDR2 SVGEGT. The CDR3 has 16 residues. The V gene lost 0 bases and the J gene lost 6 bases, with 15 bases spanning the gap. As DNA, the CDR3 is TGTGCCAGCAGTTACTCCGGCAGGCCCCTCGGTCAGCCCCAGCATTTT. It specifies CASSYSGRPLGQPQHF.

The V call is TRBV5-1, the J call TRBJ2-1; 10 nucleotides line up with TRBD1. Trimming took 1 base from V and 8 from J; bases not matched to a gene: 6. The germline V gene has CDR1 SGHRS and CDR2 YFSETQ. CDR3 length equals 15 residues. The CDR3 region is CASSLKGQGGHEQFF. CDR3 nucleotide sequence: TGCGCCAGCAGCTTGAAAGGACAGGGGGGGCATGAGCAGTTCTTC.

The chain employs TRBV9 and TRBJ2-2, with 7 nucleotides matching TRBD2. The CDR3 sequence is 15 residues long. Per germline, CDR1 SGDLS and CDR2 YYNGEE. Germline trimming cut 3 bases from V and 6 bases from J; bases unmatched to any gene: 8. This CDR3 is CASSAGTTAPGELFF. The CDR3 DNA reads TGTGCCAGCAGCGCAGGGACTACAGCACCCGGGGAGCTGTTTTTT.